This T cell receptor (beta chain) was observed in a study of T cells after yellow fever vaccination. In its sample, this clonotype was seen a few times. The antigen remains unidentified. Findings and limits, study-wide: Most primary-vaccination clones reappeared after the booster (just under 98% CD4, around 88% CD8). It was a small share of clonotypes that appeared in both CD4 and CD8 compartments. The secondary response peaked faster, at day 5 versus 15, but was weaker.

UMIs and a universal primer site were added when TCR cDNA was made by 5'RACE template switching. TCRdb passed the 5' RACE reads through MiXCR, listing each CDR3 protein once. The sample consists of 550,000 to 750,000 distinct CDR3 sequences, roughly 14% of them appearing once. This CDR3 spans 13 amino acids. V dropped 3 bases and J dropped 6 bases, with 14 bases sitting between them. Germline V gives CDR1 DFQATT, CDR2 SNEGSKA (reference sequence). The clonotype comes from a man aged 30 to 39 who received the YFV17D yellow fever vaccine. The sample was PBMCs, taken on the day of the yellow fever booster vaccination. The V and J genes are TRBV20-1 and TRBJ1-1; maybe TRBD1 (6 bases). In DNA form, the CDR3 reads TGCAGTGCTAGGCTAGGGGGGTACGCTGAAGCTTTCTTT. This gives the protein CSARLGGYAEAFF.